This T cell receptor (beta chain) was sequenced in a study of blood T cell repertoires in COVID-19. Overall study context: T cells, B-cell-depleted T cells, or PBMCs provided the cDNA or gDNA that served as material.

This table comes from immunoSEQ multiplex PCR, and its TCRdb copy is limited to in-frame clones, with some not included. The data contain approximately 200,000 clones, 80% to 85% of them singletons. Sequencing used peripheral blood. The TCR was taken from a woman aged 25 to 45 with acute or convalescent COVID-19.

For the CDR3, the DNA is TGTGCCAGCAGTTTAACAGGGCTAGCCAAAAACATTCAGTACTTC. Residues: CASSLTGLAKNIQYF. The chain joins TRBV28 to TRBJ2-4; D is perhaps TRBD1 (6 bases). Germline lookup yields CDR1 MDHEN and CDR2 SYDVKM. The V gene lost 2 bases and the J gene lost 0 bases, with 8 bases spanning the gap. This CDR3 region has 15 residues.